The 10 T cell receptor beta chains in this list originate from one sample, sequenced in a study of blood T cell repertoires in COVID-19. Measured with immunoSEQ multiplex PCR; TCRdb has only the in-frame clones, and not every one. The repertoire has 150,000 to 200,000 clones, around 81% of them found once; the top ten carry 4.5% to 7.5%. The sample comprised PBMCs or T cells enriched from blood (not recorded which). These receptors were collected from a man between 35 and 55 years old who had recovered from COVID-19.

This clone turned up a few times. This chain links TRBV5-1 with TRBJ1-2; D gene ambiguous. Trimming removed 4 bases from V and 5 bases from J, with 9 bases in between. CDR1 is SGHRS, CDR2 YFSETQ, per germline. CDR3 length: 12 residues. This CDR3 is CASSTYRYGYTF. The CDR3 DNA reads as TGCGCCAGCAGCACGTATAGATATGGCTACACCTTC. The entire variable domain, with the rest obtained from reference TRBV5-1 and TRBJ1-2, is as follows: KAGVTQTPRYLIKTRGQQVTLSCSPISGHRSVSWYQQTPGQGLQFLFEYFSETQRNKGNFPGRFSGRQFSNSRSEMNVSTLELGDSALYLCASSTYRYGYTFGSGTRLTVV.

This clone was detected only once. The chain couples TRBV2 to TRBJ1-4, with D unresolved. Germline CDR1 and CDR2: SNHLY and FYNNEI. The CDR3 has 13 residues. The germline V and J ends were trimmed by 3 bases and 5 bases, with 7 bases remaining between them. The CDR3 here is CASSDLLNEKLFF. The CDR3 bases are TGTGCCAGCAGTGACCTTCTCAATGAAAAACTGTTTTTT. Combining the CDR3 with reference TRBV2 and TRBJ1-4 gives the whole variable domain EPEVTQTPSHQVTQMGQEVILRCVPISNHLYFYWYRQILGQKVEFLVSFYNNEISEKSEIFDDQFSVERPDGSNFTLKIRSTKLEDSAMYFCASSDLLNEKLFFGSGTQLSVL.

The chain has TRBV11-3 and TRBJ2-1; D possibly corresponds to TRBD2 (5 bases). The germline V gene has CDR1 SGHNT and CDR2 YENEEA. The V and J ends lost 5 bases and 7 bases respectively, with 18 bases between them. There are 15 residues in the CDR3. CDR3 region: CASSPSRTLENEQFF. For the CDR3, the DNA is TGTGCCAGCAGCCCTAGCCGGACCCTCGAGAATGAGCAGTTCTTC. Combining the CDR3 with reference TRBV11-3 and TRBJ2-1 gives the whole variable domain EAGVVQSPRYKIIEKKQPVAFWCNPISGHNTLYWYLQNLGQGPELLIRYENEEAVDDSQLPKDRFSAERLKGVDSTLKIQPAELGDSAVYLCASSPSRTLENEQFFGPGTRLTVL.

The chain carries TRBV6-1 and TRBJ2-7; D gene ambiguous. CDR1 is MNHNS, CDR2 SASEGT, per germline. V was pared by 1 base and J by 12 bases, with 10 bases between. There are 11 residues in the CDR3. CDR3 DNA: TGTGCCAGCAGTGAAGGGTATAGCCCGTACTTC. Residues: CASSEGYSPYF.

V usage is TRBV25-1 and J usage is TRBJ2-7, with 7 nucleotides matching TRBD1. The CDR3 sequence is 15 residues long. Per germline, CDR1 MGHDK and CDR2 SYGVNS. With 2 bases clipped from V and 3 bases from J, the junction kept 7 bases outside the gene matches. CDR3 sequence (DNA): TGTGCCAGCAGTGAACTCGGCGACAGGGACTACGAGCAGTACTTC. This encodes CASSELGDRDYEQYF.

J is TRBJ1-2 and V is TRBV4-1, with a weak D call TRBD1 (6 bases). Between the trimmed V and J ends, which lost 0 bases and 1 base, there was a span of 9 bases. Per germline, CDR1 MGHRA and CDR2 YSYEKL. This CDR3 region has 15 residues. CDR3 region: CASSQEGAVNYGYTF. The CDR3 DNA sequence: TGCGCCAGCAGCCAAGAGGGGGCGGTTAACTATGGCTACACCTTC.

V and J are TRBV19 and TRBJ2-3, with 12 bases that match TRBD2. Germline CDR1 reads LNHDA; CDR2 reads SQIVND (reference sequence). The trim removed 4 bases at V and 5 bases at J, leaving 16 bases unmatched. This CDR3 is built from 19 residues. The CDR3 is CASSTPKPSSGGAIDTQYF. CDR3 coding DNA: TGTGCCAGTAGTACCCCTAAACCCTCTAGCGGGGGGGCAATAGATACGCAGTATTTT.

This clone was observed a single time. The chain recombines TRBV29-1 with TRBJ1-2; no firm D call. V was cut by 1 base and J by 9 bases, with 12 bases left in between. CDR1 SQVTM and CDR2 ANQGSEA come from the germline V gene. This CDR3 has 12 residues. Written as DNA, the CDR3 is TGCAGCGTTGAAGGGCCCCAATATCGCTACACCTTC. This encodes CSVEGPQYRYTF.

V gene TRBV5-8 combines with J gene TRBJ1-1, with D possibly matching TRBD1 (6 bases). Trimming shortened V by 6 bases and J by 4 bases, and 16 bases separated the two germline ends. Germline V gene lookup returns CDR1 SGHTS and CDR2 YDEGEE. CDR3 length: 14 residues. The CDR3 here is CASTKDSNPTEAFF. CDR3 coding DNA: TGTGCCAGCACCAAGGACAGTAACCCCACTGAAGCTTTCTTT. Supplemented by reference TRBV5-8 and TRBJ1-1, the full variable domain reads EAGVTQSPTHLIKTRGQQATLRCSPISGHTSVYWYQQALGLGLQFLLWYDEGEERNRGNFPPRFSGRQFPNYSSELNVNALELEDSALYLCASTKDSNPTEAFFGQGTRLTVV.

In this sample, this clone turned up a few times. V usage is TRBV18 and J usage is TRBJ2-5; possibly TRBD2 for D (5 bases). The CDR3 extends over 14 amino acids. Between the trimmed V and J ends, which lost 2 bases and 3 bases, there was a span of 10 bases. The germline gives CDR1 KGHSH, CDR2 LQKENI. CDR3 protein: CASSPRAREETQYF. CDR3 DNA: TGTGCCAGCTCACCAAGGGCGAGGGAAGAGACCCAGTACTTC.